This TCR beta chain was documented in a study of early T cells in non-severe SARS-CoV-2 infection. This clonotype ranks as medium-sized. TCRdb reanalysed the 5' RACE reads using MiXCR and keeps one entry per CDR3 protein. The top ten hold around 1% of the sample, which has some 25,000 distinct CDR3 sequences, 5.4% seen once. V was pared by 10 bases and J by 2 bases, with 9 bases of the junction left unmatched. This CDR3 contains 15 residues. Germline V lookup: CDR1 WSHSY, CDR2 SAAADI. This TCR was sampled from an adult who was a healthcare worker with PCR-confirmed SARS-CoV-2 infection or an uninfected control (not recorded which). This chain uses TRBV10-2 with TRBJ2-1; TRBD2 matches 9 bases. Sequencing was done on a sample of whole blood. The CDR3 bases are TGCGCCATCAAACATAGCGGGAGCCCCTACAATGAGCAGTTCTTC. Protein sequence: CAIKHSGSPYNEQFF.